The subject of this entry is one T cell receptor (beta chain). Its antigen remains unknown. Use of 60 Vbeta and 13 Jbeta primers characterized the PCR. Clones were read by immunoSEQ multiplex PCR, and TCRdb kept only the in-frame ones, dropping some. The table shows 130,000 to 150,000 clones, with 60% to 80% occurring only once. The record originates from a study of cytomegalovirus exposure and HLA in healthy donors. Broader study findings: Across donors, sequencing depth was assumed by presence/absence analyses to be roughly uniform. Usually a TCR sequence was rare, but some public TCRs were found in many donors. Relative to equally common others, HLA-associated TCR beta chains showed greater clonal expansion in a later analysis.

The CDR3 is made up of 14 amino acids. Germline loops: CDR1 SQVTM, CDR2 ANQGSEA. Trimming pared 0 bases from V and 5 bases from J, leaving 12 bases between. The sequence came from a male donor in good health and CMV-seronegative. Input material: PBMCs. The chain couples TRBV29-1 to TRBJ2-3, with TRBD1 as a possible D gene (5 bases). The CDR3 region is CSVEEDSGKDTQYF. The CDR3 DNA follows: TGCAGCGTTGAAGAAGATTCAGGGAAAGATACGCAGTATTTT.